This TCR beta chain comes out of a study of T cells in Graves' hyperthyroidism and ophthalmopathy. This clonotype occurred many times. RNA transcripts gave rise to amplified TCR beta CDR3 regions. First-round RT-PCR targeting the TCR CDR3 was performed with the HTBI primer set. In TCRdb, the multiplex PCR reads were re-called with MiXCR into one record per CDR3 protein. The sample has almost 350,000 distinct CDR3 sequences, roughly 20% seen once; the top ten hold about a sixth. The specimen was blood. This receptor was taken from a middle-aged woman with Graves' ophthalmopathy.

The DNA of the CDR3 is TGTGCCAGCAGCTTAAGTCTTGGTGGGGAGACCCAGTACTTC. Translation: CASSLSLGGETQYF. This rearrangement joins TRBV7-2 to TRBJ2-5; D gene uncertain. The CDR3 contains 14 residues. The germline CDR1 and CDR2 sequences are SGHTA and FQGNSA. V shed 2 bases and J shed 5 bases, with 12 bases lying between them.